Listed here is a single TCR beta chain. No cognate antigen has been identified for it. It has no much larger one-base neighbor in the sample; base qualities were not kept. Collaborating institutions collected whole blood in K2EDTA tubes following their own protocols. For TCRbeta analysis, collaborators shipped samples in one of three forms: frozen whole blood, isolated PBMCs, or DNA extracted from either of those sample types. The data are from a study of blood T cell repertoires in COVID-19 (TCRdb year 2020). Background on the whole study: Samples from collaborators originated in the United States, Italy and Spain and spanned both the acute and convalescent phases of COVID-19. The material from the prospective study consisted of cDNA or gDNA derived from T cells, B-cell-depleted T cells, or PBMCs. The dataset comprised deeply sampled blood TCRbeta repertoires from subjects exposed to, actively infected with, or recovered from COVID-19. The repertoires were released in a freely available public database meant as a resource for research on the immune response to SARS-CoV-2. Samples were obtained from the ongoing ImmuneRACE study (first 160 participants) and from about 1,300 subjects provided by 6 global collaborators. Nearly every sample came with metadata listing a de-identified subject ID, COVID-19 status, age in years and sex. Where available, HLA class I and class II types were obtained from metadata supplied by the sample provider rather than from assay-based typing.

TCRbeta CDR3 regions were amplified from genomic DNA by means of the immunoSEQ Assay, a bias-controlled multiplex PCR. As for how the authors treated the data: Within the assay, amplification of reference gene primers was used to estimate how many nucleated cells each sample contained. To quantify the absolute abundance of each unique TCRbeta CDR3 rearrangement, sequence reads were collapsed and filtered. Productive Simpson clonality was computed per sample as the square root of Simpson's diversity index over productive rearrangements. The source is immuneACCESS, and TCRdb retained only in-frame sequences with V and J called. Part of the clones is not carried over; for the studies checked, unresolved V genes explain less than half of this, and the remainder is unexplained. V, J and clone size reflect that table, while D and trimming were determined from the DNA. A total of around 78,000 clones appear in this sample, around nine tenths of them only once. Roughly 2% of the sample comes from the top ten.

Overall study results and their limits: Clinical and demographic metadata were provided uncurated, with the amount varying by source and participant.

Sequenced input: peripheral blood. The source is a woman aged 60-75 years with acute or convalescent COVID-19.

Read as DNA, the sequence is TGTGCCAGCAGCGTAGAGCGACAGACCTACGAGCAGTACTTC. Its product reads: CASSVERQTYEQYF. The rearrangement joined TRBV9 to TRBJ2-7; possibly the D gene is TRBD1, per 5 matching bases. The CDR3 sequence holds 14 residues, the cysteine and phenylalanine included. Only the CDR3 portion is preserved as DNA: 42 bases, with reading frame beginning at the first base. The junction shows trimming of 0 bases on V and 2 bases on J, plus 9 bases between the germline ends. Reading the germline V gene gives CDR1 SGDLS and CDR2 YYNGEE.